This T cell receptor beta chain was sequenced in a study of blood T cells in healthy people across ages. The trim removed 4 bases at V and 2 bases at J, leaving 6 bases unmatched. Germline V gene sequence: CDR1 SGHRS, CDR2 YFSETQ. There are 16 residues in the CDR3. Using a J-beta primer mix together with a sample-barcoded 5' primer, a second PCR was run for about 7 to 12 cycles. Each CDR3 protein gets one entry after TCRdb re-called the 5' RACE reads with MiXCR. The sample holds more than 500,000 distinct CDR3 sequences, roughly a quarter seen once. Per individual sample, total RNA of at least 5 micrograms was extracted. Study results and limitations: A strong correlation was found between TCR beta diversity and the percentage of naive T cells.

For this clonotype: Its antigen is as yet unknown.

The sample was also reused in another study, on T cells of mothers and their children.

The clonotype originates from a boy aged 2 to 10 in good health. Sequencing was carried out using blood. The chain joins TRBV5-1 to TRBJ2-3, with 11 nucleotides matching TRBD2. Here the CDR3 DNA reads TGCGCCAGCAGCCCCCGACTAGCGGGAAACACAGATACGCAGTATTTT. Translated: CASSPRLAGNTDTQYF.